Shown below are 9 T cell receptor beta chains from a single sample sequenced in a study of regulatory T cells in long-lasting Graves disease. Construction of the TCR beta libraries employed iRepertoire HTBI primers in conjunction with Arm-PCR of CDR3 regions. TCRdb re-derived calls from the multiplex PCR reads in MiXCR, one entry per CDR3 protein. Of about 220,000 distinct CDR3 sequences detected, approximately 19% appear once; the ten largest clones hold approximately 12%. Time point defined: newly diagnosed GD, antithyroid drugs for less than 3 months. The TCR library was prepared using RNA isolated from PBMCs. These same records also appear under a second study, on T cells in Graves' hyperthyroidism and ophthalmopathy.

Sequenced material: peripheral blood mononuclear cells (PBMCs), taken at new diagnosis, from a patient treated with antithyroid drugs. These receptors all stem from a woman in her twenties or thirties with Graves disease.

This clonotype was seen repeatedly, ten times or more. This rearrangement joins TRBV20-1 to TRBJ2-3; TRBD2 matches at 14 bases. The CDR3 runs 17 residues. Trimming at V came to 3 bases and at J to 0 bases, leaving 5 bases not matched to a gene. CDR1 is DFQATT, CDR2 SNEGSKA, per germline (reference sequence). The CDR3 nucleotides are TGCAGTGCTAGCGGACTAGCGGGAGGTTCTAGCACAGATACGCAGTATTTT. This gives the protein CSASGLAGGSSTDTQYF.

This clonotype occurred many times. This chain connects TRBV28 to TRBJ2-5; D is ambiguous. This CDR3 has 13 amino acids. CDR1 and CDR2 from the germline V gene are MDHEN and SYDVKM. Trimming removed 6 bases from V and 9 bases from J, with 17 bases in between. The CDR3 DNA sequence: TGTGCCAGCAGCCCCCGGCTATTTAAGGCCCAGTACTTC. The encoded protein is CASSPRLFKAQYF.

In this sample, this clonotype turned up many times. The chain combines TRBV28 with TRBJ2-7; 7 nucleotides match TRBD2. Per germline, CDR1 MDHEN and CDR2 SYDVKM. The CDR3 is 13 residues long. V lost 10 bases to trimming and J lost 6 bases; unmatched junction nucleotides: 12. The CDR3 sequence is CATKAGITGEQYF. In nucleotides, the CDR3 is TGTGCCACTAAAGCGGGAATAACGGGCGAGCAGTACTTC.

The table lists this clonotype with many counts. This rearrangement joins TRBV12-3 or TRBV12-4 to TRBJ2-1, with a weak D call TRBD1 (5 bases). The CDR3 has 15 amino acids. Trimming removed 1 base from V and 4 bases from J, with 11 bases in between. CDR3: CASSLGRRTYNEQFF. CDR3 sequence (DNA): TGTGCCAGCAGTTTAGGGAGACGGACATACAATGAGCAGTTCTTC.

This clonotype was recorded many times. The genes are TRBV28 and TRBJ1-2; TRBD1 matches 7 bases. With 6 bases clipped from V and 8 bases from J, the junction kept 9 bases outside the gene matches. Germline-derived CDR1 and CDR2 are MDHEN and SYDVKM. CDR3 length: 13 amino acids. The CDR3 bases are TGTGCCAGCAGCCGCGGACAGGTTGGAGGCTACACCTTC. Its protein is CASSRGQVGGYTF.

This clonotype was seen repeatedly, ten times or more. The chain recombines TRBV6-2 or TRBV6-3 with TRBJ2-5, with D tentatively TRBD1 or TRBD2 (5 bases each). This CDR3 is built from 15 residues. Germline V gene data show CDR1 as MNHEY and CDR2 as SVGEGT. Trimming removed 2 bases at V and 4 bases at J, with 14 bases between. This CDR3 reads CASSYGWGTGETQYF. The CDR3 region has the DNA TGTGCCAGCAGTTACGGTTGGGGGACCGGAGAGACCCAGTACTTC.

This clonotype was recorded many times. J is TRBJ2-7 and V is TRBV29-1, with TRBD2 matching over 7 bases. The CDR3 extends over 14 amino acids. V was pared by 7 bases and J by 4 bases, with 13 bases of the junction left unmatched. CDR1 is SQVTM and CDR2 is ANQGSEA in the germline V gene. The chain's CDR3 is CSALGAGDQYEQYF. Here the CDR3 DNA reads TGCAGCGCCTTAGGGGCGGGAGATCAATACGAGCAGTACTTC.

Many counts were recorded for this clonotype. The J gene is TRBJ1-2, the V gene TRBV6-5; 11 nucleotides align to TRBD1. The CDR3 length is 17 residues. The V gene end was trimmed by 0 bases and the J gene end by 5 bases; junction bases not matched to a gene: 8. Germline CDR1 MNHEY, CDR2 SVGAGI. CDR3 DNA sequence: TGTGCCAGCAGTTACTCAGGACAGGGGGCTTTGTCTTATGGCTACACCTTC. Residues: CASSYSGQGALSYGYTF.

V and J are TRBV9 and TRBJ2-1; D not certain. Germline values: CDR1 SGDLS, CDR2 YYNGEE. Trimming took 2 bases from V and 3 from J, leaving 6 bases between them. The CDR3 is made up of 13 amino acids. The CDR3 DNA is TGTGCCAGCAGCGTCCGCGGCTACAATGAGCAGTTCTTC. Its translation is CASSVRGYNEQFF.